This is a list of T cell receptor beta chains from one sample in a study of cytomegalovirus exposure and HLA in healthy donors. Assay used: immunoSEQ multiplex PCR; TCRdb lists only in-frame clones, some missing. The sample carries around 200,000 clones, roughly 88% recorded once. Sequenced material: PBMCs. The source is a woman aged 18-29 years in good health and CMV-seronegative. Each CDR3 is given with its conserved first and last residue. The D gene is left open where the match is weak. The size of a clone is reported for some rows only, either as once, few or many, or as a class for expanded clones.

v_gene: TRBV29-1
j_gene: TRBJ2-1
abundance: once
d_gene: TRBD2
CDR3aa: CSVGGLAGYNEQFF
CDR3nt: TGCAGCGTGGGGGGACTAGCGGGGTACAATGAGCAGTTCTTC

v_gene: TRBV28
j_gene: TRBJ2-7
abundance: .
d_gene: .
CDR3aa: CASRFAGAGTYEQYF
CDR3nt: TGTGCCAGCAGATTCGCAGGGGCCGGAACCTACGAGCAGTACTTC

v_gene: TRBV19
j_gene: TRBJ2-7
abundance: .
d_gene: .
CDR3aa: CASSGGTTKPYEQYF
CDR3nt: TGTGCCAGTAGTGGGGGGACCACAAAACCCTACGAGCAGTACTTC

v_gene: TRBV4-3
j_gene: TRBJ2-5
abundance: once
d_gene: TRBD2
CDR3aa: CASSQGEGETQYF
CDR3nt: TGCGCCAGCAGCCAAGGGGAGGGGGAGACCCAGTACTTC

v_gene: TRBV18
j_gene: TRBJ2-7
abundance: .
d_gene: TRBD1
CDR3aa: CASSRQGAYEQYF
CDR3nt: TGTGCCAGCTCCAGACAGGGCGCCTACGAGCAGTACTTC

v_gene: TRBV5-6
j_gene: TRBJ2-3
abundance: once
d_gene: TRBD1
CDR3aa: CASSLGGTASTDTQYF
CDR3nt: TGTGCCAGCAGCTTGGGAGGGACAGCTAGCACAGATACGCAGTATTTT

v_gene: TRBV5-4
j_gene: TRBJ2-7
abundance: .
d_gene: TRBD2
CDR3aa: CASSLETSGGYEQYF
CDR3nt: TGTGCCAGCAGCTTAGAGACTAGCGGGGGCTACGAGCAGTACTTC

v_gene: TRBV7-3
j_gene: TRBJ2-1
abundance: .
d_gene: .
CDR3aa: CASSFGGTYNEQFF
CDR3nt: TGTGCCAGCAGCTTCGGCGGAACGTACAATGAGCAGTTCTTC

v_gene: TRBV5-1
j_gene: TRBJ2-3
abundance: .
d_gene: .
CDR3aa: CASSPRRADTQYF
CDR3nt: TGCGCCAGCAGCCCTCGGAGAGCCGATACGCAGTATTTT

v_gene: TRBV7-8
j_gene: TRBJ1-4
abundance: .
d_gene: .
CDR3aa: CASSLVPAGVNEKLFF
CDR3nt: TGTGCCAGCAGCTTAGTTCCGGCAGGCGTAAATGAAAAACTGTTTTTT

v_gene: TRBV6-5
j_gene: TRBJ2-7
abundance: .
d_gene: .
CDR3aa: CASSYSTGYEQYF
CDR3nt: TGTGCCAGCAGTTACTCTACAGGGTACGAGCAGTACTTC

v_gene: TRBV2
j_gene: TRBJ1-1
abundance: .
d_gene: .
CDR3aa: CASSFDAGGEAFF
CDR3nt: TGTGCCAGCAGTTTCGACGCAGGAGGTGAAGCTTTCTTT

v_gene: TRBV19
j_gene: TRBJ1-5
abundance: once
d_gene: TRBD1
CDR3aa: CASSMGQGAEQPQHF
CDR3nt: TGTGCCAGTAGTATGGGACAGGGGGCCGAACAGCCCCAGCATTTT

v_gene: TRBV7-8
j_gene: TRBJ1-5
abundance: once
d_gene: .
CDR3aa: CASSTLRLGREQPQHF
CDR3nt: TGTGCCAGCAGCACGCTTAGACTTGGACGGGAACAGCCCCAGCATTTT

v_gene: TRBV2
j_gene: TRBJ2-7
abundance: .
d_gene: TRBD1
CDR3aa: CASSHRGIPYEQYF
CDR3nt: TGTGCCAGCAGTCACAGGGGAATTCCCTACGAGCAGTACTTC

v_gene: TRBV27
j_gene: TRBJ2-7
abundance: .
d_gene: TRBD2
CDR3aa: CASSHRREGYEQYF
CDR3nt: TGTGCCAGCAGTCACCGGCGGGAGGGCTACGAGCAGTACTTC

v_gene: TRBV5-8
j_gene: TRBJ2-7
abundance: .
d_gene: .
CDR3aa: CASSLRGELHYEQYF
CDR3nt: TGTGCCAGCAGCTTGCGTGGGGAGTTACACTACGAGCAGTACTTC

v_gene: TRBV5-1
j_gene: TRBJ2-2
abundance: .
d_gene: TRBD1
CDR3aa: CASREGGAGVTGELFF
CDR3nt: TGCGCCAGTCGAGAAGGGGGCGCAGGGGTCACCGGGGAGCTGTTTTTT

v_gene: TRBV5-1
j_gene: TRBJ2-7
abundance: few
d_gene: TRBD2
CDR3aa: CASSLASGSRSEQYF
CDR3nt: TGCGCCAGCAGCTTGGCTAGCGGGAGCCGCAGCGAGCAGTACTTC

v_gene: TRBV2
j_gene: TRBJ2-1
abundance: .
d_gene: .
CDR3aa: CASSLDSITYNEQFF
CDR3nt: TGTGCCAGCAGTTTGGACAGCATAACCTACAATGAGCAGTTCTTC

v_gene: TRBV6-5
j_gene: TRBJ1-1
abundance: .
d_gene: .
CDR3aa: CASSYSLRVLREAFF
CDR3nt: TGTGCCAGCAGTTACTCTCTTCGGGTTTTGCGTGAAGCTTTCTTT

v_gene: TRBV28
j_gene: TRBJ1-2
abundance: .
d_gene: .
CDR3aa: CASSQIPGDGYTF
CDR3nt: TGTGCCAGCAGTCAGATCCCGGGGGATGGCTACACCTTC

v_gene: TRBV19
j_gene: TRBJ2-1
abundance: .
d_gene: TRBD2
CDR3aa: CASSPQTGTSGRKEQFF
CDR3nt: TGTGCCAGTAGTCCGCAAACCGGGACTAGCGGGAGAAAGGAGCAGTTCTTC

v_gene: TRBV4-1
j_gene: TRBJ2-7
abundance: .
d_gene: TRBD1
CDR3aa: CASSFTGVGARYF
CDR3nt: TGCGCCAGCAGCTTCACAGGGGTGGGGGCGCGGTACTTC

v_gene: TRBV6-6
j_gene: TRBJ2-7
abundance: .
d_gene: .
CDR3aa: CASSIRTAYEQYF
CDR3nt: TGTGCCAGCAGCATACGGACAGCCTACGAGCAGTACTTC

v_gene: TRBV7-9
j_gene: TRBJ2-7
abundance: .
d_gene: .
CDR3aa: CASSSSQGRSYEQYF
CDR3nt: TGTGCCAGCAGCTCATCACAGGGTCGGTCCTACGAGCAGTACTTC

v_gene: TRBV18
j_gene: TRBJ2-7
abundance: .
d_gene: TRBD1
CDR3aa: CASSPRQGANYEQYF
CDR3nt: TGTGCCAGCTCACCCCGACAGGGGGCGAACTACGAGCAGTACTTC

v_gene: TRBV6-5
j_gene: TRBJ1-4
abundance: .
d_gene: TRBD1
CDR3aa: CASSSFTGDINEKLFF
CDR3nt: TGTGCCAGCAGTTCATTCACAGGGGATATCAATGAAAAACTGTTTTTT

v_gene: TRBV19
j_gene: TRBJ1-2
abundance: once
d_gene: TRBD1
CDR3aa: CASSRQGAVYGYTF
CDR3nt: TGTGCCAGTAGTAGACAGGGGGCCGTCTATGGCTACACCTTC

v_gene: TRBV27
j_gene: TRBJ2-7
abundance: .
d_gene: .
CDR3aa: CASSLSAGYAYEQYF
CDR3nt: TGTGCCAGCAGTTTATCGGCAGGCTACGCCTACGAGCAGTACTTC

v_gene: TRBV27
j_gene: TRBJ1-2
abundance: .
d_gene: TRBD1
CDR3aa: CASSSPGQGSRGYTF
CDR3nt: TGTGCCAGCAGTTCGCCGGGACAGGGATCGCGGGGCTACACCTTC

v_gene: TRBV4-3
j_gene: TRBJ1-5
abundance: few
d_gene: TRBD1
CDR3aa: CASSQYLGTGDFSNQPQHF
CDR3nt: TGCGCCAGCAGCCAATACCTAGGGACAGGGGACTTTAGCAATCAGCCCCAGCATTTT

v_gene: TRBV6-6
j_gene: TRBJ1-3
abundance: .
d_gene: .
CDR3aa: CASSYREGGTIYF
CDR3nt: TGTGCCAGCAGTTATAGGGAAGGGGGCACCATATATTTT

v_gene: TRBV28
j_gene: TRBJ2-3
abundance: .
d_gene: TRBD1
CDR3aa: CASSSNRGPHTDTQYF
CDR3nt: TGTGCCAGCAGCTCCAACAGGGGCCCCCACACAGATACGCAGTATTTT

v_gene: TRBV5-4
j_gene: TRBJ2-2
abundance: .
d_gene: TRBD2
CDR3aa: CASSLGREGTGELFF
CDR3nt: TGTGCCAGCAGCTTGGGCAGGGAGGGGACCGGGGAGCTGTTTTTT